The 2 T cell receptor beta chains in this list originate from one sample, sequenced in a study of T cells in Graves' hyperthyroidism and ophthalmopathy. It was RNA transcripts that yielded the amplified TCR beta CDR3 regions. An initial round of RT-PCR targeting the TCR CDR3 relied on the HTBI primer set. TCRdb independently ran MiXCR on the multiplex PCR reads; one entry per CDR3 protein. This sample has hundreds of thousands of distinct CDR3 sequences, with approximately 14% found just once. The sample was blood. The receptors derive from a woman in her forties or fifties with Graves' ophthalmopathy.

This clonotype was counted many times. The chain couples TRBV2 to TRBJ2-7; D remains ambiguous. The V gene's germline CDR1 is SNHLY and CDR2 FYNNEI. The ends were cut back, 5 bases at V and 2 bases at J, with 13 bases in the middle. This CDR3 comprises 14 residues. The CDR3 region is CASSPIGLPYEQYF. In nucleotides, the CDR3 is TGTGCCAGCAGTCCTATAGGATTACCCTACGAGCAGTACTTC.

This clonotype was seen at least ten times. CDR3 nucleotide sequence: TGTGCCAGCAGAGCGGGAGGTTCCTACGAGCAGTACTTC. Its protein product is CASRAGGSYEQYF. The chain is built from TRBV28 and TRBJ2-7; 9 nucleotides align to TRBD2. V lost 6 bases, J lost 1 base, and 1 base stayed unmatched. Germline CDR1 MDHEN, CDR2 SYDVKM. The CDR3 spans 13 residues.